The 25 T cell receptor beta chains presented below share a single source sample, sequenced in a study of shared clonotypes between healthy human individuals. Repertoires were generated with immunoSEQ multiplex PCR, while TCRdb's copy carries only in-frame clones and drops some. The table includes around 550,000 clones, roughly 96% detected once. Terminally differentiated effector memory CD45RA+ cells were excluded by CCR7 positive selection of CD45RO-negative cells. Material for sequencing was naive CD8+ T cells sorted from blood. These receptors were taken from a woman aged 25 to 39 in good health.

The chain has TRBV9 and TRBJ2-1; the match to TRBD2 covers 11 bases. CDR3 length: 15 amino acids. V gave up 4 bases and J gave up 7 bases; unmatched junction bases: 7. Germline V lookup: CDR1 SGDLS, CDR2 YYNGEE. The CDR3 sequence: CASSPTSGRRNEQFF. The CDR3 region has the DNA TGTGCCAGCAGCCCTACTAGCGGGAGAAGGAATGAGCAGTTCTTC.

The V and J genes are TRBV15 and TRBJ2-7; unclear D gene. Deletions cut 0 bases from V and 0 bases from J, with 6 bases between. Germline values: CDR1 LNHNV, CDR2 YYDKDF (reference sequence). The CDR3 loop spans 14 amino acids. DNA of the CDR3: TGTGCCACCAGCAGAGAGGCAGGCTCCTACGAGCAGTACTTC. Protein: CATSREAGSYEQYF. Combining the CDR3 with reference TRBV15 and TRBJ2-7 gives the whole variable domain DAMVIQNPRYQVTQFGKPVTLSCSQTLNHNVMYWYQQKSSQAPKLLFHYYDKDFNNEADTPDNFQSRRPNTSFCFLDIRSPGLGDTAMYLCATSREAGSYEQYFGPGTRLTVT.

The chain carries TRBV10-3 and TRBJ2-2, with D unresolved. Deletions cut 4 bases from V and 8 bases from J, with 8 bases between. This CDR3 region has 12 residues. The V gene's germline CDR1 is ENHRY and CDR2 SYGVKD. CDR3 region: CAISGVGGELFF. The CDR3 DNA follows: TGTGCCATCAGTGGGGTGGGAGGGGAGCTGTTTTTT.

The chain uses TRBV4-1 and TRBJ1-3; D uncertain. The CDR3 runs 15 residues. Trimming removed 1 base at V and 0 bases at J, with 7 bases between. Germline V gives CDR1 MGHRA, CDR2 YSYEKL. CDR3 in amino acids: CASSQAGSSGNTIYF. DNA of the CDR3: TGCGCCAGCAGCCAAGCCGGGAGCTCTGGAAACACCATATATTTT.

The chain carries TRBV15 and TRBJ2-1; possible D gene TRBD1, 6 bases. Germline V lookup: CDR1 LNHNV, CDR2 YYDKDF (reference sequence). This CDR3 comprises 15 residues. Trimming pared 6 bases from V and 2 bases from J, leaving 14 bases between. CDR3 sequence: CATSSPRDTYNEQFF. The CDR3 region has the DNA TGTGCCACCAGTTCGCCCCGGGACACCTACAATGAGCAGTTCTTC.

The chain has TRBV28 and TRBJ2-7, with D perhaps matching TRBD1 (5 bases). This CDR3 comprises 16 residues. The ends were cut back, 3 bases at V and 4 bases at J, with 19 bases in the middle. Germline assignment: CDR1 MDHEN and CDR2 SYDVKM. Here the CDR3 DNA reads TGTGCCAGCAGTTTCCCAAGGACACAGGAGACTTACGAGCAGTACTTC. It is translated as CASSFPRTQETYEQYF.

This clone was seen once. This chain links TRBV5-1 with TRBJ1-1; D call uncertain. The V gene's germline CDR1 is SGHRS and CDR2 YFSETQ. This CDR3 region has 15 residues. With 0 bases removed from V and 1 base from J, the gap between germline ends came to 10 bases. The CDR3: CASSLARTSNTEAFF. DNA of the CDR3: TGCGCCAGCAGCTTGGCTCGGACCTCGAACACTGAAGCTTTCTTT. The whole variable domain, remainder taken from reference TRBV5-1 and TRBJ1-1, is KAGVTQTPRYLIKTRGQQVTLSCSPISGHRSVSWYQQTPGQGLQFLFEYFSETQRNKGNFPGRFSGRQFSNSRSEMNVSTLELGDSALYLCASSLARTSNTEAFFGQGTRLTVV.

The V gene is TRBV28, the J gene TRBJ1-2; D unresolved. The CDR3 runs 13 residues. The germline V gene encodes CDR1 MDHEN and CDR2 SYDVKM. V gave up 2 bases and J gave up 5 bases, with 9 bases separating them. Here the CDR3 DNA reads TGTGCCAGCAGTTTAAGCACTCAGTATGGCTACACCTTC. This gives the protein CASSLSTQYGYTF.

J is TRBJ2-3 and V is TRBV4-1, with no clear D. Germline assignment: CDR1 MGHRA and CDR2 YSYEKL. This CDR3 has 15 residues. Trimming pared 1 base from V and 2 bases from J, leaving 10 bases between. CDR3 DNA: TGCGCCAGCAGCCAAGTGCTGGCCCCCACAGATACGCAGTATTTT. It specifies CASSQVLAPTDTQYF.

CDR3 region: CASSWSDTQYF. CDR3 in DNA: TGTGCCAGCAGCTGGTCAGATACGCAGTATTTT. The V call is TRBV5-4, the J call TRBJ2-3, with D uncertain. The CDR3 has 11 residues. Trimming stripped 3 bases from V and 4 bases from J, with 3 bases between. Germline CDR1 and CDR2: SGHNT and YYREEE (reference sequence).

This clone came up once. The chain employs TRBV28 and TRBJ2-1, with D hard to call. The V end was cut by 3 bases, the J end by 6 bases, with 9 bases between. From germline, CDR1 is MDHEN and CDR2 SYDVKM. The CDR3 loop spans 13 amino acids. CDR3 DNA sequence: TGTGCCAGCAGTTTGGTAGGTGGCAATGAGCAGTTCTTC. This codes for CASSLVGGNEQFF. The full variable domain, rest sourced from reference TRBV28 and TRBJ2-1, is DVKVTQSSRYLVKRTGEKVFLECVQDMDHENMFWYRQDPGLGLRLIYFSYDVKMKEKGDIPEGYSVSREKKERFSLILESASTNQTSMYLCASSLVGGNEQFFGPGTRLTVL.

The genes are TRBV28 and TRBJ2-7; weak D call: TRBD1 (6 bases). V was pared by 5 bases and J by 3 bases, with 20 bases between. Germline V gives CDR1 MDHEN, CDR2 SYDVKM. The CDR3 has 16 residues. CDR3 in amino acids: CASSLPYRDGVYEQYF. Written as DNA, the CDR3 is TGTGCCAGCAGTCTCCCCTACAGGGACGGGGTCTACGAGCAGTACTTC. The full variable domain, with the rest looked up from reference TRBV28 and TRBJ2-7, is DVKVTQSSRYLVKRTGEKVFLECVQDMDHENMFWYRQDPGLGLRLIYFSYDVKMKEKGDIPEGYSVSREKKERFSLILESASTNQTSMYLCASSLPYRDGVYEQYFGPGTRLTVT.

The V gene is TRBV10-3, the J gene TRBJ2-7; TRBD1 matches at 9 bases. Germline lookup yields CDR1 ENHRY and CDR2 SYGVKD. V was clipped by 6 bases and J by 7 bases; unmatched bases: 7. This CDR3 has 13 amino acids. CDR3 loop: CAIRDRGFYEQYF. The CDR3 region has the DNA TGTGCCATCAGGGACAGGGGTTTTTATGAGCAGTACTTC.

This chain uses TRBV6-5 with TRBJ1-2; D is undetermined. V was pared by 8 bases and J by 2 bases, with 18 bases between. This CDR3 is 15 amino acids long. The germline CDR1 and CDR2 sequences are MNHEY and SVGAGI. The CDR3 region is CASAQSSVLNYGYTF. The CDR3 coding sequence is TGTGCCAGCGCCCAATCGAGCGTATTAAACTATGGCTACACCTTC.

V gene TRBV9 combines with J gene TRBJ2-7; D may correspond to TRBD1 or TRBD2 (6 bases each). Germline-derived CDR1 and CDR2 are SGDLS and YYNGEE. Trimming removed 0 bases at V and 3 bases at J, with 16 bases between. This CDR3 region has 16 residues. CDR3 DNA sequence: TGTGCCAGCAGCGTAGGGAGTGGGAGGACAGTCTACGAGCAGTACTTC. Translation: CASSVGSGRTVYEQYF.

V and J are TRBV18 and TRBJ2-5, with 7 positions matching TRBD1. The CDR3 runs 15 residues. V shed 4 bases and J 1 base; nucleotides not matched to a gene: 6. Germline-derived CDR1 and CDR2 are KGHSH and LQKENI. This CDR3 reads CASSHGQATQETQYF. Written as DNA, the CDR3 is TGTGCCAGCTCACATGGACAGGCCACCCAAGAGACCCAGTACTTC.

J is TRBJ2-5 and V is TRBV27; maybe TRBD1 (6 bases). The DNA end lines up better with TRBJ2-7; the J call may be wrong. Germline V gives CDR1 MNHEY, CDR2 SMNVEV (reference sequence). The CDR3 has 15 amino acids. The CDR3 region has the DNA TGTGCCAGCAGTTTGGTGAGACAGGTCCCCTACGAGCAGTACTTC. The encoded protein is CASSLVRQVPYEQYF.

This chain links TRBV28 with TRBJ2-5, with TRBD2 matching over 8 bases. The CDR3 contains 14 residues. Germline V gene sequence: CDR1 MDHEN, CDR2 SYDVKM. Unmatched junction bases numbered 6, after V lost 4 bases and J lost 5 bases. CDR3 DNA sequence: TGTGCCAGCAGTTATCCCGGGAGGGCTGAGACCCAGTACTTC. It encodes CASSYPGRAETQYF.

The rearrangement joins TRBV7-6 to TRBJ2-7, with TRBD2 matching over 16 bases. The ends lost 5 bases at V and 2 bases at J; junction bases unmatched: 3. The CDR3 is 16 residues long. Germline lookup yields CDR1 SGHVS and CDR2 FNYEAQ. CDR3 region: CASSAGTSGRAYEQYF. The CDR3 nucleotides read TGTGCCAGCAGCGCCGGGACTAGCGGGAGGGCCTACGAGCAGTACTTC.

The CDR3 DNA reads TGTGCCAGCAGTTTACGGGGGTTGAGCAATGAGCAGTTCTTC. Translated: CASSLRGLSNEQFF. The chain couples TRBV28 to TRBJ2-1; D may be TRBD2 (6 bases). Looked up from germline, CDR1 is MDHEN and CDR2 is SYDVKM. Trimming pared 2 bases from V and 6 bases from J, leaving 11 bases between. The CDR3 consists of 14 residues.

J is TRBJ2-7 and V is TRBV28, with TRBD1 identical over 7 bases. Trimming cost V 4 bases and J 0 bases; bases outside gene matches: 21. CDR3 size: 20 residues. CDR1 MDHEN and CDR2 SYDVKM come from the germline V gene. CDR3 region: CASSSEAPDQKDRSSYEQYF. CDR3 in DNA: TGTGCCAGCAGTTCCGAAGCGCCGGACCAAAAGGACAGGAGCTCCTACGAGCAGTACTTC.

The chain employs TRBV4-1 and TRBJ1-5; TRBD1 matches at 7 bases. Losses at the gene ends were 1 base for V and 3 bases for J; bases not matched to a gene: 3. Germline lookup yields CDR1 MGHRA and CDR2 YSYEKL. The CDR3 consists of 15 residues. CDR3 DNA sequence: TGCGCCAGCAGCCAAGTGGGACAGCCCAATCAGCCCCAGCATTTT. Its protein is CASSQVGQPNQPQHF.

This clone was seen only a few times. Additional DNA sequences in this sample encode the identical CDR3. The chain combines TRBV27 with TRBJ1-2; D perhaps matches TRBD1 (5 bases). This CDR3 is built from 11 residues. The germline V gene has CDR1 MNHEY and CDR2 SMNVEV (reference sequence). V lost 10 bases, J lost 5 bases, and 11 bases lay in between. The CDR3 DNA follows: TGTGCCACCACGGGGGGGTATGGCTACACCTTC. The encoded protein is CATTGGYGYTF.

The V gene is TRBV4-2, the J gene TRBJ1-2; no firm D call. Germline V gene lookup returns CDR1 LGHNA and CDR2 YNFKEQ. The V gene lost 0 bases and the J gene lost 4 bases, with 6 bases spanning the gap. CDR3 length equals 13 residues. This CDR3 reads CASSQDGAYGYTF. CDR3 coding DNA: TGTGCCAGCAGCCAAGACGGAGCCTATGGCTACACCTTC.

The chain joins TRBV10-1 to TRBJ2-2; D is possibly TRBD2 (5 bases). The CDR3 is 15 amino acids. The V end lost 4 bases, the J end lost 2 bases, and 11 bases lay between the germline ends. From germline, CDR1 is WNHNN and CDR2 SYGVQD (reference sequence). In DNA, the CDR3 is TGCGCCAGCAGTGGGATTAGCGAAAACACCGGGGAGCTGTTTTTT. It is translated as CASSGISENTGELFF.